The 30 T cell receptor beta chains listed next were all sequenced from one sample in a study of control samples from healthy donors and cancer patients. Using immunoSEQ multiplex PCR, the repertoire was profiled, and TCRdb retains in-frame clones only, with some absent. The data contain around 140,000 clones, 90% of them singletons. The sample comprised blood. Receptors were obtained from a man aged 40-49 years in good health.

The chain is built from TRBV7-9 and TRBJ1-6; possibly TRBD1 for D (5 bases). Trimming shortened V by 6 bases and J by 9 bases, and 21 bases separated the two germline ends. Germline V gives CDR1 SEHNR, CDR2 FQNEAQ (reference sequence). This CDR3 contains 16 residues. In DNA form, the CDR3 reads TGTGCCAGCAGTATATCCCGCCAAACCGACAGTTCACCCCTCCACTTT. It codes for CASSISRQTDSSPLHF.

The V and J genes are TRBV4-2 and TRBJ2-7; D perhaps matches TRBD1 (6 bases). CDR1 LGHNA and CDR2 YNFKEQ come from the germline V gene. V dropped 3 bases and J dropped 3 bases, with 18 bases sitting between them. CDR3 length equals 16 residues. CDR3 residues: CASSHWGEGDDYEQYF. As DNA, the CDR3 is TGTGCCAGCAGCCATTGGGGCGAGGGGGATGACTACGAGCAGTACTTC.

V gene TRBV28 combines with J gene TRBJ2-6; 7 bases fit TRBD1. The CDR3 spans 15 residues. V trimming: 5 bases; J trimming: 9 bases; junction bases outside the gene matches: 10. Germline loops: CDR1 MDHEN, CDR2 SYDVKM. The DNA for the CDR3 is TGTGCCAGCAGTCTCCAGACAGGGAACCGCAACGTCCTGACTTTC. This translates into CASSLQTGNRNVLTF.

The chain carries TRBV5-1 and TRBJ1-4, with no clear D. CDR1 SGHRS and CDR2 YFSETQ come from the germline V gene. The CDR3 has 12 amino acids. Trimming removed 2 bases from V and 8 bases from J, with 7 bases in between. The CDR3 sequence is CASSLYREKLFF. The CDR3 DNA follows: TGCGCCAGCAGCTTATACAGAGAAAAACTGTTTTTT.

The rearrangement uses TRBV5-1 and TRBJ2-7, with 9 bases matching TRBD1. Germline CDR1 reads SGHRS; CDR2 reads YFSETQ. The V and J ends lost 1 base and 5 bases, in that order; junction bases with no gene match: 7. The CDR3 extends over 15 amino acids. This CDR3 reads CASSLRDRVLHEQYF. DNA for the CDR3: TGCGCCAGCAGCTTGCGGGACAGGGTCCTCCACGAGCAGTACTTC. The whole variable domain, remainder taken from reference TRBV5-1 and TRBJ2-7, is KAGVTQTPRYLIKTRGQQVTLSCSPISGHRSVSWYQQTPGQGLQFLFEYFSETQRNKGNFPGRFSGRQFSNSRSEMNVSTLELGDSALYLCASSLRDRVLHEQYFGPGTRLTVT.

The rearrangement uses TRBV5-1 and TRBJ2-2, with D perhaps TRBD2 (7 bases). Per the germline V gene, CDR1 is SGHRS and CDR2 is YFSETQ. The CDR3 extends over 16 amino acids. V gave up 2 bases and J gave up 4 bases, with 15 bases separating them. CDR3 protein: CASSFGGPSVTGELFF. In DNA form, the CDR3 reads TGCGCCAGCAGCTTCGGGGGGCCCTCTGTCACCGGGGAGCTGTTTTTT.

The V and J genes are TRBV19 and TRBJ2-5; D assignment may be TRBD1 or TRBD2 (5 bases each). The CDR3 is 14 residues long. The V gene's germline CDR1 is LNHDA and CDR2 SQIVND (reference sequence). Trimming stripped 5 bases from V and 5 bases from J, with 15 bases between. This chain's CDR3 is CASSVSGHTETQYF. DNA for the CDR3: TGTGCCAGTAGTGTTTCGGGGCATACCGAGACCCAGTACTTC.

The gene calls are TRBV5-1 and TRBJ1-3; no firm D call. V shed 1 base and J shed 1 base, with 12 bases lying between them. Germline CDR1 reads SGHRS; CDR2 reads YFSETQ. The CDR3 consists of 16 residues. The CDR3 DNA sequence: TGCGCCAGCAGCTTGCTCGGGGTTGGGTCTGGAAACACCATATATTTT. It is translated as CASSLLGVGSGNTIYF.

This chain uses TRBV3-1 (or the pseudogene TRBV3-2) with TRBJ2-2; 10 nucleotides match TRBD2. The V gene's germline CDR1 is LGHDT and CDR2 YNNKEL (reference sequence). The V and J ends lost 3 bases and 6 bases, in that order; junction bases with no gene match: 1. CDR3 length: 14 amino acids. This CDR3 reads CASSQSGGAGELFF. DNA for the CDR3: TGTGCCAGCAGCCAGAGCGGGGGGGCCGGGGAGCTGTTTTTT.

The chain has TRBV10-3 and TRBJ1-2; D is perhaps TRBD1 (6 bases). The CDR3 totals 14 residues. The germline V gene has CDR1 ENHRY and CDR2 SYGVKD. With 5 bases removed from V and 1 base from J, the gap between germline ends came to 11 bases. Here the CDR3 reads CAISRQELNYGYTF. For the CDR3, the DNA is TGTGCCATCAGTAGACAGGAACTTAACTATGGCTACACCTTC.

The chain is built from TRBV2 and TRBJ2-1; 10 nucleotides line up with TRBD2. CDR3 length: 15 amino acids. Germline lookup yields CDR1 SNHLY and CDR2 FYNNEI. The trim removed 8 bases at V and 5 bases at J, leaving 9 bases unmatched. The CDR3 nucleotides read TGTGCCAGCGGTCCACGGACTAGCGGAAACAATGAGCAGTTCTTC. Translating gives CASGPRTSGNNEQFF. The full variable domain, completed using reference TRBV2 and TRBJ2-1, is EPEVTQTPSHQVTQMGQEVILRCVPISNHLYFYWYRQILGQKVEFLVSFYNNEISEKSEIFDDQFSVERPDGSNFTLKIRSTKLEDSAMYFCASGPRTSGNNEQFFGPGTRLTVL.

The V and J genes are TRBV7-2 and TRBJ1-5; no clear D. Trimming took off 3 bases at V and 7 bases at J, with 10 bases between the two ends. Germline V gene lookup returns CDR1 SGHTA and CDR2 FQGNSA. The CDR3 is 13 amino acids. The CDR3 region is CASSFYAQQPQHF. CDR3 DNA: TGTGCCAGCAGCTTTTACGCGCAACAGCCCCAGCATTTT. Full variable domain (remainder filled in from reference TRBV7-2 and TRBJ1-5): GAGVSQSPSNKVTEKGKDVELRCDPISGHTALYWYRQSLGQGLEFLIYFQGNSAPDKSGLPSDRFSAERTGGSVSTLTIQRTQQEDSAVYLCASSFYAQQPQHFGDGTRLSIL.

The chain combines TRBV9 with TRBJ2-3; no reliable D call. Trimming pared 3 bases from V and 4 bases from J, leaving 12 bases between. The germline CDR1 and CDR2 sequences are SGDLS and YYNGEE. CDR3 length equals 14 residues. The CDR3 reads CASSAQVGSDTQYF. For the CDR3, the DNA is TGTGCCAGCAGCGCCCAGGTAGGGTCAGATACGCAGTATTTT.

This sequence joins TRBV9 and TRBJ2-2; D may be TRBD1 (6 bases). The CDR3 is made up of 16 amino acids. V lost 4 bases and J lost 5, with 18 bases in between. CDR1 is SGDLS and CDR2 is YYNGEE in the germline V gene. CDR3 coding DNA: TGTGCCAGCAGCCTAGGGACAAAGGTTCTAACCGGGGAGCTGTTTTTT. It codes for CASSLGTKVLTGELFF.

This clone is a singleton in its sample. The rearrangement joins TRBV19 to TRBJ2-1; 8 nucleotides match TRBD2. Trimming took 5 bases from V and 7 from J; bases not matched to a gene: 10. Germline assignment: CDR1 LNHDA and CDR2 SQIVND (reference sequence). The CDR3 runs to 15 residues. CDR3 amino acids: CASSYTGGAVNEQFF. The CDR3 DNA is TGTGCCAGTAGTTATACCGGGGGGGCGGTGAATGAGCAGTTCTTC.

The chain uses TRBV28 and TRBJ1-1, with D possibly TRBD1 on 5 matching bases. V lost 3 bases and J 11 bases, leaving 13 bases between the germline ends. This CDR3 is 12 amino acids long. Germline lookup yields CDR1 MDHEN and CDR2 SYDVKM. CDR3 amino acids: CASSLAGPAAFF. The CDR3 DNA sequence: TGTGCCAGCAGTTTGGCGGGACCCGCCGCTTTCTTT.

V is TRBV5-1 and J is TRBJ2-2; no clear D. V lost 9 bases to trimming and J lost 0 bases, with 9 bases between them. In germline, CDR1 is SGHRS, CDR2 YFSETQ. The CDR3 consists of 13 residues. In DNA form, the CDR3 reads TGCGCCACCAAGTTGTCGAACACCGGGGAGCTGTTTTTT. This codes for CATKLSNTGELFF.

The gene calls are TRBV11-2 and TRBJ1-1; TRBD1 aligns across 9 bases. The CDR3 is 14 amino acids. J was trimmed by 3 bases and V by 5 bases; bases with no gene match: 4. Per germline, CDR1 SGHAT and CDR2 FQNNGV. In nucleotides, the CDR3 is TGTGCCAGCAGCAGCGGACAGGGGTACACTGAAGCTTTCTTT. Translated, it gives CASSSGQGYTEAFF.

This sequence joins TRBV12-3 or TRBV12-4 and TRBJ2-5, with D uncertain. V was clipped by 6 bases and J by 4 bases, with 12 bases between them. The CDR3 sequence is 13 residues long. This CDR3 reads CASSGTRRETQYF. The CDR3 region has the DNA TGTGCCAGCAGCGGCACCCGCCGAGAGACCCAGTACTTC.

The CDR3 is CASTSGGGLGYEQYF. The CDR3 nucleotides are TGCGCCAGCACCTCAGGGGGCGGTCTCGGCTACGAGCAGTACTTC. The genes are TRBV5-1 and TRBJ2-7, with 8 bases that match TRBD1. Germline V CDR1 and CDR2: SGHRS, YFSETQ. Losses at the gene ends were 6 bases for V and 3 bases for J; bases not matched to a gene: 11. The CDR3 has 15 residues.

This chain connects TRBV18 to TRBJ1-1, with D unresolved. Germline loops: CDR1 KGHSH, CDR2 LQKENI. This CDR3 has 12 residues. Trimming took 3 bases from V and 9 from J, leaving 11 bases between them. The CDR3 reads CASSPDIPQAFF. Here the CDR3 DNA reads TGTGCCAGCTCACCGGATATACCCCAAGCTTTCTTT.

This clone was found once. The V call is TRBV5-1, the J call TRBJ1-1, with 8 nucleotides matching TRBD1. V dropped 4 bases and J dropped 2; count of bases not matched to a gene: 10. Germline V gene lookup returns CDR1 SGHRS and CDR2 YFSETQ. This CDR3 spans 16 amino acids. This CDR3 reads CASSLQGVPGNTEAFF. CDR3 nucleotides: TGCGCCAGCAGCCTACAGGGGGTCCCAGGTAACACTGAAGCTTTCTTT.

The chain combines TRBV6-5 with TRBJ2-6; D may match TRBD1 or TRBD2 (5 bases each). Trimming removed 5 bases at V and 3 bases at J, with 8 bases between. Germline assignment: CDR1 MNHEY and CDR2 SVGAGI. The CDR3 has 14 residues. The CDR3 region is CASSRGVGANVLTF. The CDR3 nucleotides are TGTGCCAGCAGTAGAGGGGTTGGGGCCAACGTCCTGACTTTC.

Notes on this clone: Other DNA sequences in this sample translate to the same CDR3. This chain uses TRBV11-2 with TRBJ2-2, with D possibly TRBD2 on 6 matching bases. CDR3 length equals 15 residues. Per the germline V gene, CDR1 is SGHAT and CDR2 is FQNNGV. V was cut by 1 base and J by 3 bases, with 9 bases left in between. CDR3 nucleotide sequence: TGTGCCAGCAGCTTAGGGGCGGGGTACACCGGGGAGCTGTTTTTT. Residues: CASSLGAGYTGELFF.

The rearrangement joins TRBV6-5 to TRBJ1-2; D gene ambiguous. Germline V gene data show CDR1 as MNHEY and CDR2 as SVGAGI. V was pared by 6 bases and J by 4 bases, with 15 bases between. The CDR3 has 14 amino acids. CDR3 sequence: CASSLYDQGYGYTF. For the CDR3, the DNA is TGTGCCAGCAGCCTATATGATCAAGGCTATGGCTACACCTTC.

The chain couples TRBV15 to TRBJ1-1; D call uncertain. Germline loops: CDR1 LNHNV, CDR2 YYDKDF (reference sequence). The CDR3 spans 13 residues. Trimming took off 5 bases at V and 0 bases at J, with 7 bases between the two ends. This CDR3 is CATSGTLNTEAFF. The CDR3 nucleotides are TGTGCCACCAGCGGAACCTTGAACACTGAAGCTTTCTTT. The full variable domain, completed using reference TRBV15 and TRBJ1-1, is DAMVIQNPRYQVTQFGKPVTLSCSQTLNHNVMYWYQQKSSQAPKLLFHYYDKDFNNEADTPDNFQSRRPNTSFCFLDIRSPGLGDTAMYLCATSGTLNTEAFFGQGTRLTVV.

The sample holds a few counts of this clone. The rearrangement links TRBV15 to TRBJ1-5; no clear D gene. The CDR3 consists of 12 residues. The V and J ends lost 8 bases and 6 bases respectively, with 11 bases between them. CDR1 and CDR2 from the germline V gene are LNHNV and YYDKDF (reference sequence). CDR3 amino acids: CATAIGGQPQHF. In nucleotides, the CDR3 is TGTGCCACCGCCATCGGAGGTCAGCCCCAGCATTTT.

The chain recombines TRBV4-1 with TRBJ1-6; D not certain. The CDR3 loop spans 13 amino acids. V was clipped by 6 bases and J by 6 bases, with 9 bases between them. The germline gives CDR1 MGHRA, CDR2 YSYEKL. CDR3 sequence: CASSLYVNSPLHF. The CDR3 DNA is TGCGCCAGCAGTCTGTACGTTAATTCACCCCTCCACTTT.

A note on this clone: At one end, the junction sequence differs from germline, possibly due to a read error. The genes are TRBV7-7 and TRBJ1-1, with unresolved D. Per the germline V gene, CDR1 is SSHAT and CDR2 is FNYEAQ (reference sequence). The CDR3 loop spans 13 amino acids. The CDR3 loop is CASSPNINTEAFF. For the CDR3, the DNA is TGTGCTAGCAGCCCCAATATAAACACTGAAGCTTTCTTT.

The chain is built from TRBV5-4 and TRBJ2-2; no clear D gene. Germline assignment: CDR1 SGHNT and CDR2 YYREEE (reference sequence). The CDR3 totals 15 residues. The germline V and J ends were trimmed by 4 bases and 4 bases, with 14 bases remaining between them. CDR3 nucleotides: TGTGCCAGCAGCCATGGAGAGTGGGGCACCGGGGAGCTGTTTTTT. Translating it yields CASSHGEWGTGELFF.